This T cell receptor (beta chain) was sequenced during a study of CD8+CD57+ T cells in acquired aplastic anemia (dated by TCRdb to about 2018). Study-level background: DNA extracted from sorted CD4+ and CD8+ cells had a mean of around 3 ug, with a range of about 0.19 to 30 ug. A CD8+CD57+ expansion meant a frequency higher than the mean frequency seen in healthy subjects.

Note on this clonotype: Its antigen remains undetermined. An end of the junction does not agree with germline; a read error may underlie this.

Profiling of TCR beta VDJ combinations and CDR3 sequences used genomic DNA as the template. An Illumina HiSeq 2000 was used for TCR repertoire sequencing. Concerning the study's data processing: TRBV/TRBJ rearrangement plots, CDR3 size and DJ length profiles, and Simpson's diversity index were used to assess repertoires. The immunodominant clone was defined as the most abundant DNA sequence in deep sequencing data. CDR3 amino acid sequences were checked for sharing across subjects and were also compared against the VDJdb database and published repertoires. The public reads were quality trimmed at Q25 with fastp and then assembled into clones with MiXCR by TCRdb, keeping productive beta chains. When rows share a CDR3 protein, they turn into one entry using the most common DNA and genes. The V and J calls come from TCRdb's annotation, not from the publication. Counted in this sample were under 350,000 distinct CDR3 sequences; 45% to 65% of them appeared once. 1.3% of the sample belongs to the ten largest clones.

The patients picked for sequencing were ones in whom flow cytometry had shown an expansion of CD8+CD57+ cells. All patients had severe acquired aplastic anemia diagnosed by International Study of Aplastic Anemia and Agranulocytosis and Camitta criteria. No patient had received any therapy when blood was sampled. TCR repertoires of sorted CD4+ and CD8+ blood T cells from severe aplastic anemia patients and healthy subjects were deep-sequenced in the study. In the USA, patient enrollment took place under clinicaltrials.gov protocols 00001620, 01623167, 00001397, 00071045, 00081523 and 00961064. Ficoll-Paque density gradient centrifugation was used to isolate peripheral blood mononuclear cells. Before DNA extraction, CD4+ and CD8+ T cells were sorted by FACS or by magnetic beads. What the work shows at the level of the full study, not this receptor alone: CD8+ Simpson's diversity did not differ significantly between patients and healthy controls (P=0.060). Some 30 CD8+ CDR3 sequences were shared between patients and controls but appeared highly expressed in patients and within their immunodominant clones.

From the germline V gene (reference sequence), CDR1 is LNHNV and CDR2 is YYDKDF. Reading from cysteine to phenylalanine, the CDR3 counts 14 amino acids. The entry retains the CDR3 DNA only, 42 bases that are in frame from base 1. This clonotype was obtained from a human donor with aplastic anemia. The rearrangement joined TRBV15 to TRBJ2-2; the D gene is possibly TRBD1 or TRBD2, with 5 bases matching each. The sequencing sample was made of sorted CD4+, CD8+, or CD8+CD57+ T cells (not recorded which) from PBMCs. The sequenced DNA: TGCGCCACCAGCAGTCAAAGAGGGACGGGGGAGCTGTTTTTT. Its protein is CATSSQRGTGELFF.